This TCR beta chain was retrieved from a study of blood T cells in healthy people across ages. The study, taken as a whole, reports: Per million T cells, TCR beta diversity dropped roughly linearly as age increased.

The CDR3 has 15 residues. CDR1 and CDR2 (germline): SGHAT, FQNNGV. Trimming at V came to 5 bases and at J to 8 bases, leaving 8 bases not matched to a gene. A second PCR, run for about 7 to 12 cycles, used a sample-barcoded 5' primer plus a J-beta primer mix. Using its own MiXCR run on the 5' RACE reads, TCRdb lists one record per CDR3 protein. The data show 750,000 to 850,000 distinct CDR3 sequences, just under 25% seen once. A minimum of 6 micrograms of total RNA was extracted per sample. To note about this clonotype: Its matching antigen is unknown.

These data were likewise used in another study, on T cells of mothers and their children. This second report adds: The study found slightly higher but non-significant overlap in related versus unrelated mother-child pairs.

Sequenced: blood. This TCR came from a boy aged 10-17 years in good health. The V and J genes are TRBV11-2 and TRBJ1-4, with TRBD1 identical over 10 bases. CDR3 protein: CASSVRQGAWEKLFF. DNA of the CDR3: TGTGCCAGCAGCGTCCGACAGGGGGCGTGGGAAAAACTGTTTTTT. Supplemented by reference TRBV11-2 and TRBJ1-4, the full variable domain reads EAGVAQSPRYKIIEKRQSVAFWCNPISGHATLYWYQQILGQGPKLLIQFQNNGVVDDSQLPKDRFSAERLKGVDSTLKIQPAKLEDSAVYLCASSVRQGAWEKLFFGSGTQLSVL.